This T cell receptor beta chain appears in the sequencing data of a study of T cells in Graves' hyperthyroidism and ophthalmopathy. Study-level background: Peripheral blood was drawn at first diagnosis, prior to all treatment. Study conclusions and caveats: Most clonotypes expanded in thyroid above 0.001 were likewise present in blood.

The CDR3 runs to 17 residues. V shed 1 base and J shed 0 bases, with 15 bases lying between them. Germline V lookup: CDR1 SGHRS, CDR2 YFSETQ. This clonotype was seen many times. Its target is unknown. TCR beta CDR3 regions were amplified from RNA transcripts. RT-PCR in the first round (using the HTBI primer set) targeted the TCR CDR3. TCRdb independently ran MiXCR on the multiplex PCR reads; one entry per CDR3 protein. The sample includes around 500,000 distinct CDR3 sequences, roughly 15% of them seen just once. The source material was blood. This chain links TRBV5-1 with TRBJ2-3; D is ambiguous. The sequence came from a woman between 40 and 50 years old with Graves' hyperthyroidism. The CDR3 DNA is TGCGCCAGCAGCTTGAGCAGCCGTCCTTATAGCACAGATACGCAGTATTTT. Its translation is CASSLSSRPYSTDTQYF.